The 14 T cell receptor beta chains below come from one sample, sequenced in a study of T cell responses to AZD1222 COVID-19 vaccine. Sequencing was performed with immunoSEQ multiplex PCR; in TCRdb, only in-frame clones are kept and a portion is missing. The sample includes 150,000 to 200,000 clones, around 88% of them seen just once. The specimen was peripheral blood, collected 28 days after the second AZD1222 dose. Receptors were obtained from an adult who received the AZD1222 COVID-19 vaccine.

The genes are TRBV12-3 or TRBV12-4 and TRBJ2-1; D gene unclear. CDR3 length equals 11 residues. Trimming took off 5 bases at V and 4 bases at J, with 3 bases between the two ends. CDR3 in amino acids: CASSLYNEQFF. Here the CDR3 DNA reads TGTGCCAGCAGTCTTTACAATGAGCAGTTCTTC.

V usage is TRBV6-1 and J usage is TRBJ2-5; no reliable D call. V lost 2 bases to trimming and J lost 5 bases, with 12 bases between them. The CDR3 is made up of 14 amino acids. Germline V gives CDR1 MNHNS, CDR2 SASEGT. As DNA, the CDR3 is TGTGCCAGCAGTGAATCCGGGTCAAGGGAGACCCAGTACTTC. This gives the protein CASSESGSRETQYF.

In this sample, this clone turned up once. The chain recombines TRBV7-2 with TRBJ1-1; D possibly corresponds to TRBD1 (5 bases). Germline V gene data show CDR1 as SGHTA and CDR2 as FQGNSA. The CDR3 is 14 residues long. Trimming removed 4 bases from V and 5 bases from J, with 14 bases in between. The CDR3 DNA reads TGTGCCAGCAGCTCGGGCGTGGGGGGTACTGAAGCTTTCTTT. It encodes CASSSGVGGTEAFF.

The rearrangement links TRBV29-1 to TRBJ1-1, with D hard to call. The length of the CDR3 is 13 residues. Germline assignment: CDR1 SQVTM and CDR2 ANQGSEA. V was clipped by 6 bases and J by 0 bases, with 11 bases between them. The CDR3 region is CSVTRTMNTEAFF. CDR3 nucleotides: TGCAGCGTGACCAGGACCATGAACACTGAAGCTTTCTTT. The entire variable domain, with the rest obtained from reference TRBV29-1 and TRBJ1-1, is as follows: SAVISQKPSRDICQRGTSLTIQCQVDSQVTMMFWYRQQPGQSLTLIATANQGSEATYESGFVIDKFPISRPNLTFSTLTVSNMSPEDSSIYLCSVTRTMNTEAFFGQGTRLTVV.

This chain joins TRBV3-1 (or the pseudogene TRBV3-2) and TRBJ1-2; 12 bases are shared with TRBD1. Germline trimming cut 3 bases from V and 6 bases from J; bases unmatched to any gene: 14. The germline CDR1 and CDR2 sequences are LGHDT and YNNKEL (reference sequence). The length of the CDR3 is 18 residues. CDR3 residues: CASSHYGTGGSDGDGYTF. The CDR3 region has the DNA TGTGCCAGCAGCCATTACGGGACAGGGGGCTCGGACGGGGATGGCTACACCTTC.

This chain's CDR3 is CASSDQNVGQPQHF. The CDR3 nucleotides are TGTGCCAGCTCAGACCAAAACGTCGGTCAGCCCCAGCATTTT. J is TRBJ1-5 and V is TRBV18, with unresolved D. The length of the CDR3 is 14 residues. Germline V lookup: CDR1 KGHSH, CDR2 LQKENI. V gave up 5 bases and J gave up 6 bases, with 14 bases separating them.

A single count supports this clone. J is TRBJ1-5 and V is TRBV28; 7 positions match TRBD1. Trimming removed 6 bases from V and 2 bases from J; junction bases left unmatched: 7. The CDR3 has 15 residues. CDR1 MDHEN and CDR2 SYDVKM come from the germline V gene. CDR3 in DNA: TGTGCCAGCAGACCGACAGGGTCTGGCAATCAGCCCCAGCATTTT. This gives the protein CASRPTGSGNQPQHF.

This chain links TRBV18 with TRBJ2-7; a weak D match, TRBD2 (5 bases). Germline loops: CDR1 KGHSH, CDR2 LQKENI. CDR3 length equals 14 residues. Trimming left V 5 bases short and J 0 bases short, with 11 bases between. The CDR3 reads CASSAGRGSYEQYF. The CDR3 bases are TGTGCCAGCTCAGCAGGACGGGGCTCCTACGAGCAGTACTTC.

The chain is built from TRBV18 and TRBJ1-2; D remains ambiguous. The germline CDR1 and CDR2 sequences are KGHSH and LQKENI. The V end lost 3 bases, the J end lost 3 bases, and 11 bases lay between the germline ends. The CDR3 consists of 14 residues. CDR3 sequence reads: CASSPGIGDYGYTF. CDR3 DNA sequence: TGTGCCAGCTCACCTGGCATTGGAGACTATGGCTACACCTTC.

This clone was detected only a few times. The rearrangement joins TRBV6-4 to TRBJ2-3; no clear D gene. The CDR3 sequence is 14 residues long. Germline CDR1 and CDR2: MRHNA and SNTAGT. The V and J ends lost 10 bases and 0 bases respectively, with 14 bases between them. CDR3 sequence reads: CATRRRPSTDTQYF. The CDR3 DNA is TGTGCCACTCGTAGGAGACCTAGCACAGATACGCAGTATTTT.

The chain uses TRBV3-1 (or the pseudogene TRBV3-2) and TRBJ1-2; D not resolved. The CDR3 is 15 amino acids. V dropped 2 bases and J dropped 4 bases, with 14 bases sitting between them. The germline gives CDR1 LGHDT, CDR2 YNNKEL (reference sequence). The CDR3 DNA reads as TGTGCCAGCAGCCAAAACCGAGGGCGAGGCTATGGCTACACCTTC. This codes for CASSQNRGRGYGYTF.

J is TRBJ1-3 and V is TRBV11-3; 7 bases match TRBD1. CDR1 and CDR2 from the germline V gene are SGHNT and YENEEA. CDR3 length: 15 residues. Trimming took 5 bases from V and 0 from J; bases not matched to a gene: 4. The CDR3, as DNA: TGTGCCAGCAGCCGGGACAGCCTCTCTGGAAACACCATATATTTT. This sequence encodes CASSRDSLSGNTIYF.

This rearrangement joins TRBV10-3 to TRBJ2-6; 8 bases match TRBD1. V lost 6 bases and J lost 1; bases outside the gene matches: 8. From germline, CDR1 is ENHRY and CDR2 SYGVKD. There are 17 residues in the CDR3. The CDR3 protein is CAIRVHDRGSGANVLTF. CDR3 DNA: TGTGCCATCAGAGTCCACGACAGGGGATCTGGGGCCAACGTCCTGACTTTC.

CDR3 sequence (DNA): TGTGCCAGCAGTTTCTCTCCCGGGACTAGCGGGAGTCTAGGCTACAATGAGCAGTTCTTC. Translating it yields CASSFSPGTSGSLGYNEQFF. The rearrangement uses TRBV2 and TRBJ2-1, with 14 bases lining up with TRBD2. The CDR3 consists of 20 residues. J lost 3 bases, V lost 5 bases, and 15 bases had no gene match. From germline, CDR1 is SNHLY and CDR2 FYNNEI.